This T cell receptor beta chain was sequenced for a study of T-cell reconstitution after alpha-beta-depleted transplantation in children listed by TCRdb under 2016. Some background on the complete study: T-cell immune reconstitution after TCRalphabeta/CD19-depleted allogeneic hematopoietic cell transplantation in children was quantitatively tracked in the study by means of TCR repertoire profiling.

V lost 3 bases and J lost 9 bases, and the count of bases not matched to a germline gene is 6. The germline V gene yields SGHRS for CDR1 and YFSETQ for CDR2. The CDR3, from cysteine to phenylalanine, totals 14 residues. The kept DNA is CDR3 alone, 42 bases in frame from the first base. Concerning this clonotype itself: Its antigen specificity is not known. No qualities accompany the bases; no much larger clone lies one base away.

Library creation used PCR. The sample was run on an Illumina HiSeq 2500. To normalize quantification of the TCRbeta repertoire, the TCR libraries were built with molecular barcoding that relied on unique molecular identifiers. TCRdb reran the public reads through fastp at Q25 and MiXCR, keeping productive beta chains. Here each entry gathers all rows of one CDR3 protein and keeps the most common genes and DNA. In all, the sample holds more than 250,000 distinct CDR3 sequences, and more than 9% of those were seen once. Of the sample, around a tenth falls within the top ten clones. The clonotype originates from a human donor who donated a stem cell graft to a child with SCID. Recombination joined TRBV5-1 with TRBJ2-1; TRBD1 agrees with 10 junctional bases. This material consisted of PBMCs from the stem cell graft donor, taken from the stem cell graft. Here is the DNA: TGCGCCAGCAGCTGGAGACAGGGGGCTGGTGAGCAGTTCTTC. Translated, it gives CASSWRQGAGEQFF.